This TCR beta chain was sequenced during a study of shared clonotypes between healthy human individuals. Study-level findings and limits: Lower generation probabilities were found for non-shared clonotypes than for those shared by all four donors. The study found about 5% of naive CD4 clonotypes shared across several donors. Researchers sampled blood only, noting tissue repertoires likely differ.

The length of the CDR3 is 14 residues. Per the germline V gene, CDR1 is SGHAT and CDR2 is FQNNGV. V lost 1 base and J 5 bases, leaving 11 bases between the germline ends. Libraries were prepared by immunoSEQ multiplex PCR; TCRdb keeps only in-frame clonotypes and omits some of them. The sample holds 650,000 to 750,000 clones, 55% to 75% seen once. About this clone itself: Its matching antigen is unknown.

Sequenced sample: memory CD4+ T cells sorted from blood. Sample subset: CD45RA-negative fraction. This TCR was sampled from a woman aged 30 to 39 in good health. The chain links TRBV11-2 to TRBJ2-5, with D perhaps matching TRBD2 (5 bases). In nucleotides, the CDR3 is TGTGCCAGCAGCTTAGTAACCGGGAAGGAGACCCAGTACTTC. As protein: CASSLVTGKETQYF.